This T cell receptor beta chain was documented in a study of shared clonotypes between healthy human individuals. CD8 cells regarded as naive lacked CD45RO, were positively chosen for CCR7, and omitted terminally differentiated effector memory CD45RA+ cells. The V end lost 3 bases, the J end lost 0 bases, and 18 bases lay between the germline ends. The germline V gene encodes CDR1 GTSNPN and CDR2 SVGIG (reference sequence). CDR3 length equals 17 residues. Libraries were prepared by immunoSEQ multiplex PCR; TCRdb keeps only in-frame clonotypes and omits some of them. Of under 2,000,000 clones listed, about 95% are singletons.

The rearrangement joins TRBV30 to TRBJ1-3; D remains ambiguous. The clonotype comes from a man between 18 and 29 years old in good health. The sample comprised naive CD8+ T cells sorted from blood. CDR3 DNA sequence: TGTGCCTGGAGCTTCCCCGAACCAGCATTCTCTGGAAACACCATATATTTT. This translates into CAWSFPEPAFSGNTIYF.